This T cell receptor beta chain derives from a study of long-term antiretroviral therapy in people with HIV (dated by TCRdb to the early 2020s). Broadly, across the study: The earliest samples were collected about a decade before the 2015 WHO recommendation for immediate ART, when ART was typically delayed until CD4 counts fell. Whether ART initiation and durable HIV suppression were associated with changes in peripheral blood TRB repertoire composition and diversity was tested in a retrospective serial study. From fewer than 35 adults with confirmed HIV infection, the cohort provided 150 to 200 cryopreserved PBMC samples, gathered serially across a mean of approximately six years (range 1-12). Among the approximately 32 participants with HIV, roughly eleven were female. Test extractions of a monoclonal T-cell line alongside 30 to 35 polyclonal samples showed no cross-contamination during QIAcube processing. Study-wide findings and limitations: Because cell numbers in pre-ART samples were limited, unsorted PBMC were profiled instead of sorted CD4+ and CD8+ T cells. At every time point, the repertoire was dominated by expanded TRB clones first identified before ART initiation, although this dominance fluctuated and, in many PLHIV, declined after ART. Starting ART was linked to a significant rise in TRB diversity, yet even after long-term ART the diversity remained significantly lower than in transplant donor controls. No data were available on ART adherence, viral resistance or therapy changes, limiting inferences about post-ART repertoire changes. HIV repertoires had narrower CDR3 length ranges than controls, and the network structure suggested an antigen-experienced repertoire that shifted only slightly toward naive after ART. The samples span the years 2004 to 2017, and the ART regimens used at that time may not be as effective as current regimens. Limited PBMC availability meant only the TCR beta chain was sequenced, without alpha chain pairing.

Comment on this clone: It lacks a known antigen. Base qualities were left out, and no much larger clone turns up one base away.

Sequencing of the TRB variable region was done with the immunoSEQ hsTCRB v3.0 assay at survey level resolution. The target sequencing depth for TRB was about 40,000-50,000 T-cell genomes per sample. Pooled TRB libraries were sequenced on an Illumina MiSeq with a v3 150-cycle kit. In the source study's methods: Analysis of repertoires was carried out in R inside a reproducible Nextflow workflow spanning QC, data transformation and analysis. LymphoSeq2, an R package for exploring AIRR-Seq data, was used to implement custom analyses. Several samples that yielded fewer than 5000 total TRB sequences were excluded, so that 150 to 200 HIV repertoires were analyzed. Of the 188 retained HIV repertoires, 59 were collected before and around 130 after ART initiation. Repertoires were downsampled to 5000 TRB nucleotide sequences, and summary statistics were averaged over 100 downsampling iterations. The analysis kept only TRB sequences whose CDR3 regions were at least seven amino acids long. Two measures captured diversity: a Shannon entropy-derived clonality score and the Gini coefficient. In the repertoire networks, any two of the top 5000 CDR3 amino acid sequences were connected whenever the two sequences differed by an edit distance of one. GLIPH2 predicted antigen specificity groups and MHC restriction for TRB CDR3 amino acid sequences. To flag known CMV, EBV, HIV or tissue antigen associations, CDR3 amino acid sequences were matched against VDJdb and McPAS-TCR. Pre-ART, post-ART and control groups were compared with Wilcoxon signed-rank tests and Holm-Bonferroni correction. The table was pulled from immuneACCESS by TCRdb, which kept in-frame rearrangements only. Such tables lose some clones; where checked, under half of the loss comes from unresolved V genes, and the rest has no known cause. V, J and clone size reflect that table, while D and trimming were determined from the DNA. For this sample the table gives roughly 21,000 clones, of which roughly 79% were detected only once. Roughly an eighth of the sample is in the top ten clones.

To be included, a participant needed at least one PBMC sample from before ART initiation plus at least two post-ART samples. Treatment was received in the United States of America by all participants with HIV. Before DNA extraction, cryopreserved samples containing roughly 0.9-11 million PBMC were thawed and washed. At the time of the earliest PBMC sample, participants with HIV were aged between about 20 and 54 years. Each participant contributed PBMC samples from 1-4 timepoints before ART initiation and 2-8 timepoints after ART initiation, with a median of 7 samples. For every participant, serial HIV viral load, CD4+ T-cell count, ART history and demographic data were obtained. Using a Qiagen kit on a QIAcube, genomic DNA was extracted from unsorted PBMC, with samples processed in batches of 12. The source was unsorted PBMCs, collected 0.1 years before starting antiretroviral therapy. This receptor was obtained from a middle-aged man with HIV.

The CDR3 reads CASSGADWNGANVLTF. At the DNA level, the sequence is TGCGCCAGCAGCGGCGCAGATTGGAATGGGGCCAACGTCCTGACTTTC. The rearranged segments are TRBV5-1 and TRBJ2-6, with the D gene call left open. From a lookup of the germline V gene, CDR1 and CDR2 are SGHRS and YFSETQ. Relative to germline, V is 4 bases shorter and J is 3 bases shorter, with 14 bases between their ends. Taken from cysteine to phenylalanine, the CDR3 has 16 residues. Kept here is only the CDR3 DNA, which spans 48 bases and is read in frame from base 1.